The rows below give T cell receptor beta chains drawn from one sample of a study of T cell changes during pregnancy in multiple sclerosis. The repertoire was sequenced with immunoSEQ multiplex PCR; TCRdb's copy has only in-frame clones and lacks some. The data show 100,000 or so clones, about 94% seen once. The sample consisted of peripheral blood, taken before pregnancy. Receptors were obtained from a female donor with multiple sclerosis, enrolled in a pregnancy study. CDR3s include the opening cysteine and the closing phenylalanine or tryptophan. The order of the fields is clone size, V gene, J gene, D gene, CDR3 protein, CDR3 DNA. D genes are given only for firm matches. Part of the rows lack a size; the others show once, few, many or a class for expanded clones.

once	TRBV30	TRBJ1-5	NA	CAWSGGDNQPQHF	TGTGCCTGGAGTGGAGGAGACAATCAGCCCCAGCATTTT
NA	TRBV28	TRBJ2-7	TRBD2	CASRLAGVYEQYF	TGTGCCAGCCGACTAGCGGGAGTCTACGAGCAGTACTTC
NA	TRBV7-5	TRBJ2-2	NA	CVRSLDWFFAGPPNTGELFF	TGTGTCAGAAGCTTAGATTGGTTTTTCGCGGGGCCACCGAACACCGGGGAGCTGTTTTTT
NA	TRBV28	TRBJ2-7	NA	CASTGQLVYEQYF	TGTGCCAGCACTGGACAGTTAGTCTACGAGCAGTACTTC
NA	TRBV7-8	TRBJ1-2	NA	CASTPDPYGYTF	TGTGCCAGCACCCCAGATCCCTATGGCTACACCTTC
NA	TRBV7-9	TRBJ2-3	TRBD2	CASWGGLAGGPDTQYF	TGTGCCAGCTGGGGGGGACTAGCGGGAGGCCCAGATACGCAGTATTTT
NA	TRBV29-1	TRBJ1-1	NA	CSVEGDAEAFF	TGCAGCGTTGAGGGCGACGCTGAAGCTTTCTTT
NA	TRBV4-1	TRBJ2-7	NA	CASSRSAGGSEQYF	TGCGCCAGCAGCCGCTCGGCCGGGGGAAGCGAGCAGTACTTC
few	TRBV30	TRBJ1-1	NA	CAWSAGDTEAFF	TGTGCCTGGAGTGCGGGGGACACTGAAGCTTTCTTT
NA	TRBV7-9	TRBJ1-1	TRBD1	CASSLGPGQVMNTEAFF	TGTGCCAGCAGCTTAGGTCCGGGACAGGTAATGAACACTGAAGCTTTCTTT
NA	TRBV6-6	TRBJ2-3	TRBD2	CASSLAGTSTDTQYF	TGTGCCAGCAGTTTAGCGGGTACTAGCACAGATACGCAGTATTTT
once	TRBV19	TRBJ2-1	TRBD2	CASRWERGFYNEQFF	TGTGCCAGTAGGTGGGAGCGGGGATTCTACAATGAGCAGTTCTTC
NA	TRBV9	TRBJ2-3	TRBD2	CASSVVAGGLSTDTQYF	TGTGCCAGCAGCGTAGTAGCGGGAGGGCTAAGCACAGATACGCAGTATTTT
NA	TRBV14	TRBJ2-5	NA	CASSHRPSRLETQYF	TGTGCCAGCAGCCACCGACCTAGCAGGCTGGAGACCCAGTACTTC
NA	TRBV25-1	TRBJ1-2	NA	CASSPISAYGYTF	TGTGCCAGCAGTCCTATATCCGCCTATGGCTACACCTTC
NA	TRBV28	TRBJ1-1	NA	CASLGLMNTEAFF	TGTGCCAGCCTGGGGCTCATGAACACTGAAGCTTTCTTT
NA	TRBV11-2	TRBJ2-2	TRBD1	CASLTDRGNTGELFF	TGTGCCAGCCTGACGGACAGGGGGAACACCGGGGAGCTGTTTTTT
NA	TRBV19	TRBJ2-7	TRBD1	CASSPGQDPSYEQYF	TGTGCCAGTAGCCCTGGACAGGACCCCTCCTACGAGCAGTACTTC
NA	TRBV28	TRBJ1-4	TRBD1	CASSLDRGPAEKLFF	TGTGCCAGCAGTTTGGACAGGGGGCCGGCTGAAAAACTGTTTTTT
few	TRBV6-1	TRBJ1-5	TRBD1	CASRGQGAINQPQHF	TGTGCCAGCAGGGGACAGGGGGCAATAAATCAGCCCCAGCATTTT
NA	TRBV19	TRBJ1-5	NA	CASSIGRFQPQHF	TGTGCCAGTAGTATAGGTCGGTTTCAGCCCCAGCATTTT
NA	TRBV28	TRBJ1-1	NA	CASSQQGYTEAFF	TGTGCCAGCAGTCAACAGGGTTACACTGAAGCTTTCTTT
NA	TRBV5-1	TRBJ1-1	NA	CASSLEGGRFTEAFF	TGCGCCAGCAGCTTGGAGGGCGGGAGATTCACTGAAGCTTTCTTT
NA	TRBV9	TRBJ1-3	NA	CASSVAPETGNTIYF	TGTGCCAGCAGCGTAGCACCCGAGACTGGAAACACCATATATTTT
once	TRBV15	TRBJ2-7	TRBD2	CATSRETGLAYEQYF	TGTGCCACCAGCAGAGAAACGGGACTAGCCTACGAGCAGTACTTC
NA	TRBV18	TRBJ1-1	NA	CASSPGRTNTEAFF	TGTGCCAGCTCACCAGGGAGGACGAACACTGAAGCTTTCTTT
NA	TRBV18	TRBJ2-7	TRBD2	CASSPSGRGAYEQYF	TGTGCCAGCTCACCGAGCGGGAGGGGAGCCTACGAGCAGTACTTC
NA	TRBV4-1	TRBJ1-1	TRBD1	CASSQGGQGNTEAFF	TGCGCCAGCAGCCAAGGGGGACAGGGAAACACTGAAGCTTTCTTT
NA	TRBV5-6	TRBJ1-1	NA	CASSLGAGRAFF	TGTGCCAGCAGCTTGGGTGCAGGGCGGGCTTTCTTT
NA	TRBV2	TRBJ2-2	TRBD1	CASVWDRSNTGELFF	TGTGCCAGCGTCTGGGACAGGTCGAACACCGGGGAGCTGTTTTTT
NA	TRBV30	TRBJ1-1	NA	CAWRGGRATEAFF	TGTGCTTGGAGAGGGGGAAGAGCCACTGAAGCTTTCTTT
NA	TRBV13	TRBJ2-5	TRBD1	CASSLGQGWEVETQYF	TGTGCCAGCAGCCTGGGACAGGGGTGGGAGGTAGAGACCCAGTACTTC
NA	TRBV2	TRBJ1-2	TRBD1	CASSPGTGASGYTF	TGTGCCAGCAGCCCCGGGACAGGGGCGAGCGGCTACACCTTC
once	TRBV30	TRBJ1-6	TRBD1	CAGDRTNNSPLHF	TGTGCCGGGGACAGAACTAATAATTCACCCCTCCACTTT
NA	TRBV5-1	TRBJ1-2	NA	CASRRVTKPLTVYGYTF	TGCGCCAGCCGCAGGGTGACAAAACCACTAACTGTCTATGGCTACACCTTC
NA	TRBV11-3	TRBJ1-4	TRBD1	CASSRRGNPNEKLFF	TGTGCCAGCAGCCGCAGGGGGAACCCGAATGAAAAACTGTTTTTT
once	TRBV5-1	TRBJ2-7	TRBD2	CASSLGGGGEQYF	TGCGCCAGCAGCTTGGGGGGCGGGGGCGAGCAGTACTTC
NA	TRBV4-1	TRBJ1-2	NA	CASSQGAANYGYTF	TGCGCCAGCAGCCAAGGAGCCGCTAACTATGGCTACACCTTC
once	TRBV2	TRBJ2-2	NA	CASGRGVGELFF	TGTGCCAGCGGGAGGGGGGTCGGGGAGCTGTTTTTT
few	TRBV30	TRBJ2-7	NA	CAWMQGSHEQYF	TGTGCCTGGATGCAGGGATCCCACGAGCAGTACTTC
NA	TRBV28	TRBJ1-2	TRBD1	CASSLPQGQGRGYTF	TGTGCCAGCAGTTTACCCCAAGGACAGGGCCGGGGCTACACCTTC